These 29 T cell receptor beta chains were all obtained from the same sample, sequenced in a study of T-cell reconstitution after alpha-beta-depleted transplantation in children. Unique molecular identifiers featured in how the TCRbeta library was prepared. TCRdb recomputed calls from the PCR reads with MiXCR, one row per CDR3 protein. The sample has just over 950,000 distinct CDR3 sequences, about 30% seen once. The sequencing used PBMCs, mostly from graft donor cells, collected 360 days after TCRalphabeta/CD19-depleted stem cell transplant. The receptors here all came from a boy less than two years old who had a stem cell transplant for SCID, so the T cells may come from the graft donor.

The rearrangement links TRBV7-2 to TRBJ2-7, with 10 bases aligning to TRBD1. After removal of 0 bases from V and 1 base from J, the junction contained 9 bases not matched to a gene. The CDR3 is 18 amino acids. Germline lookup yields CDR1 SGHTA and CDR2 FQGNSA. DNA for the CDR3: TGTGCCAGCAGCTTAGCGACAGGGGGCAGTGTTCTGTCCTACGAGCAGTACTTC. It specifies CASSLATGGSVLSYEQYF. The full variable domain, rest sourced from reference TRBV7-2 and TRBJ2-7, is GAGVSQSPSNKVTEKGKDVELRCDPISGHTALYWYRQSLGQGLEFLIYFQGNSAPDKSGLPSDRFSAERTGGSVSTLTIQRTQQEDSAVYLCASSLATGGSVLSYEQYFGPGTRLTVT.

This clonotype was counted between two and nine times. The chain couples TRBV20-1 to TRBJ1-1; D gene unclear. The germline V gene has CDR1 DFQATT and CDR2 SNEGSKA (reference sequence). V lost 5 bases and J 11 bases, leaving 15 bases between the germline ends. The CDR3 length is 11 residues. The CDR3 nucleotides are TGCAGTGCTTCCCCGTATAGAGGGGCTTTCTTT. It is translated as CSASPYRGAFF.

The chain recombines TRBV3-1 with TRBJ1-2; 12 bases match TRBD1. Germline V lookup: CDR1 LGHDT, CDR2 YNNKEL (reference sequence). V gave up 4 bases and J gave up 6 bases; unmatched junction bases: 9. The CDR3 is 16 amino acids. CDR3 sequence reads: CASSPSRDRGRDGYTF. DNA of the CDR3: TGTGCCAGCAGCCCGTCCCGGGACAGGGGGCGCGATGGCTACACCTTC.

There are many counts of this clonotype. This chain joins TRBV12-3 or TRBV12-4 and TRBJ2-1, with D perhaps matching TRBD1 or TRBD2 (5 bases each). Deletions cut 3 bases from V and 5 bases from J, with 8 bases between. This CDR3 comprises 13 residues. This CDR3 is CASSFRGDNEQFF. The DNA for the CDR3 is TGTGCCAGCAGTTTCAGAGGGGACAATGAGCAGTTCTTC.

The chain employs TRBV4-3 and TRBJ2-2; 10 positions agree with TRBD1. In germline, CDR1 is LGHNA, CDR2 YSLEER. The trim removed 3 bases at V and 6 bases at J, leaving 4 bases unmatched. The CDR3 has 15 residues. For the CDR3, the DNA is TGCGCCAGCAGCCATGGGGACAGGGGCGCCGGGGAGCTGTTTTTT. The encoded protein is CASSHGDRGAGELFF.

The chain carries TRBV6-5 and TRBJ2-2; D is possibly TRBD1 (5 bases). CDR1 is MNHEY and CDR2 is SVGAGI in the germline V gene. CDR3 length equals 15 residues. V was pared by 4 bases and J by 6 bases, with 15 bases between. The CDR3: CASSSAGHKSGELFF. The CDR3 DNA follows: TGTGCCAGCAGTTCGGCAGGGCACAAATCCGGGGAGCTGTTTTTT.

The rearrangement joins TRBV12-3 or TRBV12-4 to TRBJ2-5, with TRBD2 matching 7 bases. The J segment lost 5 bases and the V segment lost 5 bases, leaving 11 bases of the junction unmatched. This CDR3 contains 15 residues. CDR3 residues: CASSVRAGTVETQYF. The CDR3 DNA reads TGTGCCAGCAGTGTGAGAGCGGGAACTGTCGAGACCCAGTACTTC.

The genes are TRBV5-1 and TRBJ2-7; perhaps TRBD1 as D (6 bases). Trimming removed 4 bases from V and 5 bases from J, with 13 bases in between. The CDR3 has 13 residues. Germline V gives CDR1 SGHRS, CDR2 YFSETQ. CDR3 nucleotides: TGCGCCAGCAGCACAGGGTTTAGGGACGAGCAGTACTTC. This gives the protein CASSTGFRDEQYF.

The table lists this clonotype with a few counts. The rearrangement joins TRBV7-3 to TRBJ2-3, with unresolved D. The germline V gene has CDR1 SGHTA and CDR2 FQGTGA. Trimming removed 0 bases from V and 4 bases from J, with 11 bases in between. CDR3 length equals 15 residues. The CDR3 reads CASSLTALKPDTQYF. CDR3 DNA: TGTGCCAGCAGCTTAACGGCACTGAAGCCAGATACGCAGTATTTT.

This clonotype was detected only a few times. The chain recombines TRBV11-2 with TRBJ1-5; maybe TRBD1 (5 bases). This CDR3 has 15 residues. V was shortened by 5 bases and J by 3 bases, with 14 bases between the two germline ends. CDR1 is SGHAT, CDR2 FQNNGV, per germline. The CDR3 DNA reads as TGTGCCAGCAGCCCCGAAGGGGCCCTCAATCAGCCCCAGCATTTT. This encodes CASSPEGALNQPQHF.

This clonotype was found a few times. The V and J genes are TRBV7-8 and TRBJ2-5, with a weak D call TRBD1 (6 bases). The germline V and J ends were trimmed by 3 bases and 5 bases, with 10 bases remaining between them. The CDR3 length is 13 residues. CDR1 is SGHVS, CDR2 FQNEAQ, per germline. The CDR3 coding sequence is TGTGCCAGCAGCTTCGATCAGGGGGAGACCCAGTACTTC. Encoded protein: CASSFDQGETQYF.

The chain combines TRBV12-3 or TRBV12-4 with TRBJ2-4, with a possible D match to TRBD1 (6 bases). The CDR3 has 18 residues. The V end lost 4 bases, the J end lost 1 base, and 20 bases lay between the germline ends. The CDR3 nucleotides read TGTGCCAGCAGTTCCCGGGACACCGGATATGGTGCCAAAAACATTCAGTACTTC. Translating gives CASSSRDTGYGAKNIQYF.

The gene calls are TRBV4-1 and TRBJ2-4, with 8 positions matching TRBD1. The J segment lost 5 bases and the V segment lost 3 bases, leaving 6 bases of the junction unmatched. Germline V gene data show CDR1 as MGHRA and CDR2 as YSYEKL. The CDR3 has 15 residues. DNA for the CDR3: TGCGCCAGCAGCCAGTCGGACAGGGTCCAAAACATTCAGTACTTC. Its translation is CASSQSDRVQNIQYF.

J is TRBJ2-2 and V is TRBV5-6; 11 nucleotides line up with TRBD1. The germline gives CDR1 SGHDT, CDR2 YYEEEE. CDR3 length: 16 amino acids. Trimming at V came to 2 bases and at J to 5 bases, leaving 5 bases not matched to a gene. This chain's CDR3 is CASSFRTGGRTGELFF. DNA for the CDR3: TGTGCCAGCAGCTTCCGGACAGGGGGCCGGACCGGGGAGCTGTTTTTT.

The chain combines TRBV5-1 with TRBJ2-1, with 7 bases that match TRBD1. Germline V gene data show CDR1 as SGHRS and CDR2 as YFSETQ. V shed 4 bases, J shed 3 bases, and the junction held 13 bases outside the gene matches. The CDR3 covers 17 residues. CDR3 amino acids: CASSDKRQGLGYNEQFF. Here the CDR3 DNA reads TGCGCCAGCAGCGACAAAAGACAGGGTTTAGGCTACAATGAGCAGTTCTTC. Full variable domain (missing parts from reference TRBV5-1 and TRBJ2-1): KAGVTQTPRYLIKTRGQQVTLSCSPISGHRSVSWYQQTPGQGLQFLFEYFSETQRNKGNFPGRFSGRQFSNSRSEMNVSTLELGDSALYLCASSDKRQGLGYNEQFFGPGTRLTVL.

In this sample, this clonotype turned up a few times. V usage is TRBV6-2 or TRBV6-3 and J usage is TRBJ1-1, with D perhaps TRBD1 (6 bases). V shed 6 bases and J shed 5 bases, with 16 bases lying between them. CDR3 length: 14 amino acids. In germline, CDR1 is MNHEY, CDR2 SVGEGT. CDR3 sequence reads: CASSPGTLVTEAFF. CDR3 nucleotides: TGTGCCAGCAGCCCCGGGACATTGGTGACTGAAGCTTTCTTT.

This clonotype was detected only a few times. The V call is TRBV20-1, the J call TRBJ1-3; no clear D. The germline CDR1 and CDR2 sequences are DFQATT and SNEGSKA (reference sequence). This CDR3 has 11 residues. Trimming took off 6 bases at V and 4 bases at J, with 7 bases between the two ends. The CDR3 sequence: CSATDGNTIYF. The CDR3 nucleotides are TGCAGTGCGACGGACGGAAACACCATATATTTT.

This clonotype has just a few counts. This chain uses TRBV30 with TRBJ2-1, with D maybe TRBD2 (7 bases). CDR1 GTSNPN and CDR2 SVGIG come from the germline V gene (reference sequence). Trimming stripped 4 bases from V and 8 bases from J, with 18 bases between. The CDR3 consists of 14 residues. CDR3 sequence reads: CAWTPWGGGHEQFF. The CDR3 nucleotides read TGTGCCTGGACCCCTTGGGGGGGCGGGCATGAGCAGTTCTTC.

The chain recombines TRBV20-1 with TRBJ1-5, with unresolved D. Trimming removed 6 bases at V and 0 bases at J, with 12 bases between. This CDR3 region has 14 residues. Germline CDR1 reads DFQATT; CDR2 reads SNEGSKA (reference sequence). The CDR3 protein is CSAPPGDSNQPQHF. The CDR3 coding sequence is TGCAGTGCCCCCCCCGGGGATAGCAATCAGCCCCAGCATTTT.

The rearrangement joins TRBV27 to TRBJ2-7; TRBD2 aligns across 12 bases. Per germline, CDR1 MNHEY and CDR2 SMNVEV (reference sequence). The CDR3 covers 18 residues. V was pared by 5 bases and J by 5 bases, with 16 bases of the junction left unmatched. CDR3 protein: CASSPKTSGGLGMHEQYF. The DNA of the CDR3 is TGTGCCAGCAGTCCGAAGACTAGCGGGGGCCTAGGAATGCACGAGCAGTACTTC.

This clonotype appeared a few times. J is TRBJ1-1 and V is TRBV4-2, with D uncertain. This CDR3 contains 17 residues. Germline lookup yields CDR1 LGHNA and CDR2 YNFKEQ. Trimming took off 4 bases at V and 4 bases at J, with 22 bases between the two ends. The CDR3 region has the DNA TGTGCCAGCAGCCCGAAGGGTGGACCAAGGGTGGCCACTGAAGCTTTCTTT. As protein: CASSPKGGPRVATEAFF.

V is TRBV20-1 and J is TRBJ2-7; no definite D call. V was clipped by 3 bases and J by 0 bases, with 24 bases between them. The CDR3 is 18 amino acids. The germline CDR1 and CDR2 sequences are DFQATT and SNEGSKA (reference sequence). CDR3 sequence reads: CSASIPRPGSRSSYEQYF. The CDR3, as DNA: TGCAGTGCTAGCATCCCACGGCCCGGCAGCCGGAGCTCCTACGAGCAGTACTTC.

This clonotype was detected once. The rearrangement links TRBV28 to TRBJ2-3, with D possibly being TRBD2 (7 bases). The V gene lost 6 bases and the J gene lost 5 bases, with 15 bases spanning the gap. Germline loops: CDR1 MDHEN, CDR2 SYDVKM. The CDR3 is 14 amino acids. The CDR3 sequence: CASSFQGRGDTQYF. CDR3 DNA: TGTGCCAGCAGCTTTCAGGGGAGGGGAGATACGCAGTATTTT.

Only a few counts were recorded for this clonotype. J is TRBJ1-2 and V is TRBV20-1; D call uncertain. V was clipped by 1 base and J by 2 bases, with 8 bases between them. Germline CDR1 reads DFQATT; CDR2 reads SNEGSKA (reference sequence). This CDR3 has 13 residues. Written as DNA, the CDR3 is TGCAGTGCTAGAGCCCCGGACAACTATGGCTACACCTTC. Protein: CSARAPDNYGYTF.

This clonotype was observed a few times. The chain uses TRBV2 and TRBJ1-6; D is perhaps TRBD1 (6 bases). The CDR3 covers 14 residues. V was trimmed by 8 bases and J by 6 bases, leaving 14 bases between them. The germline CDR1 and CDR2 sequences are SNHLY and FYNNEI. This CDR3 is CASETDRTNSPLHF. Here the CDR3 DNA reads TGTGCCAGCGAGACGGACAGAACTAATTCACCCCTCCACTTT.

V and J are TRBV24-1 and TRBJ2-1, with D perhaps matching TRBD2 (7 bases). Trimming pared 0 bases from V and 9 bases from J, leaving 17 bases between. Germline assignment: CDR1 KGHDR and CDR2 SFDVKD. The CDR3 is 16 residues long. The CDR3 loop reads CATSDLGGARGGEQFF. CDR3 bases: TGTGCCACCAGTGATTTGGGGGGGGCCCGGGGCGGTGAGCAGTTCTTC.

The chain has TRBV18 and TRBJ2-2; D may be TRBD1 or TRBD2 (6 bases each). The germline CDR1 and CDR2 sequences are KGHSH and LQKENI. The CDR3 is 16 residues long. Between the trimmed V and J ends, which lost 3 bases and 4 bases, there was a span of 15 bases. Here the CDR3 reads CASSPGGPGSTGELFF. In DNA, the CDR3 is TGTGCCAGCTCACCTGGGGGGCCAGGAAGCACCGGGGAGCTGTTTTTT. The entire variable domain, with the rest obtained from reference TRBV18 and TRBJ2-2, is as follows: NAGVMQNPRHLVRRRGQEARLRCSPMKGHSHVYWYRQLPEEGLKFMVYLQKENIIDESGMPKERFSAEFPKEGPSILRIQQVVRGDSAAYFCASSPGGPGSTGELFFGEGSRLTVL.

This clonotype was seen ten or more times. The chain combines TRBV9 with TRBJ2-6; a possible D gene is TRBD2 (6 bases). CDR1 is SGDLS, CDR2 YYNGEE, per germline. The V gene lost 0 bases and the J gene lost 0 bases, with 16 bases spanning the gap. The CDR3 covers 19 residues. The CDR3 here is CASSVGGRTPNSGANVLTF. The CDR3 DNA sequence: TGTGCCAGCAGCGTAGGGGGGAGGACACCTAACTCTGGGGCCAACGTCCTGACTTTC.

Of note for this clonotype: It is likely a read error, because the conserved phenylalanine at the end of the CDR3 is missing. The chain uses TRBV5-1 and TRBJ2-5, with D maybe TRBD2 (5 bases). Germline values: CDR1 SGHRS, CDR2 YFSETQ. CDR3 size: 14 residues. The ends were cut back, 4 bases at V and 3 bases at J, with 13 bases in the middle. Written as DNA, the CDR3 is TGCGCCAGCAGCCTGTCGACGGGGAAAGAGACCCAGTACGTC. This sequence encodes CASSLSTGKETQYV.